This is a list of T cell receptor beta chains from one sample in a study of T cell responses to AZD1222 COVID-19 vaccine. This table comes from immunoSEQ multiplex PCR, and its TCRdb copy is limited to in-frame clones, with some not included. The data hold approximately 110,000 clones, with 88% observed a single time. Sequencing was performed on peripheral blood, taken on day 0 of AZD1222 vaccination. These receptors all stem from an adult in good health. Each CDR3 is given with its conserved first and last residue. D genes are given only for firm matches. Rows give clone size only sometimes, using once, few, many, or a class for an expanded clone.

J: TRBJ1-3; size: few; V: TRBV14; D: TRBD1; CDR3: CASSRQGTSGNTIYF; DNA: TGTGCCAGCAGCCGACAGGGCACCTCTGGAAACACCATATATTTT
J: TRBJ1-1; size: -; V: TRBV11-2; D: TRBD1; CDR3: CASSAQGGEAFF; DNA: TGTGCCAGCAGCGCCCAGGGGGGAGAAGCTTTCTTT
J: TRBJ1-1; size: -; V: TRBV6-5; D: -; CDR3: CASTRTQLGGAEAFF; DNA: TGTGCCAGCACTAGGACGCAACTGGGGGGGGCTGAAGCTTTCTTT
J: TRBJ2-1; size: -; V: TRBV4-3; D: -; CDR3: CASSQERSYNEQFF; DNA: TGCGCCAGCAGCCAAGAGCGGAGTTACAATGAGCAGTTCTTC
J: TRBJ1-2; size: once; V: TRBV27; D: -; CDR3: CASSSRDGLRGDYGYTF; DNA: TGTGCCAGCAGTTCCCGGGACGGTCTTCGAGGGGACTATGGCTACACCTTC
J: TRBJ1-6; size: -; V: TRBV7-9; D: -; CDR3: CASSPRRGEDSPLHF; DNA: TGTGCCAGCAGCCCCCGTAGAGGGGAGGACTCACCCCTCCACTTT
J: TRBJ1-4; size: -; V: TRBV30; D: TRBD1; CDR3: CATRQGAWEKLFF; DNA: TGTGCCACTAGACAGGGGGCGTGGGAAAAACTGTTTTTT
J: TRBJ2-3; size: -; V: TRBV11-2; D: -; CDR3: CASSLRQGGSTQYF; DNA: TGTGCCAGCAGCTTACGCCAGGGTGGTAGTACGCAGTATTTT
J: TRBJ2-3; size: -; V: TRBV2; D: -; CDR3: CASSLDGQNTDTQYF; DNA: TGTGCCAGCAGCCTAGACGGACAGAATACAGATACGCAGTATTTT
J: TRBJ1-4; size: -; V: TRBV9; D: TRBD1; CDR3: CASSVGTGEVFEKLFF; DNA: TGTGCCAGCAGCGTAGGAACAGGGGAGGTGTTTGAAAAACTGTTTTTT
J: TRBJ2-7; size: -; V: TRBV4-2; D: -; CDR3: CASSQVKETTYEQYF; DNA: TGTGCCAGCAGCCAAGTAAAAGAGACTACCTACGAGCAGTACTTC
J: TRBJ1-4; size: -; V: TRBV15; D: -; CDR3: CATSRGWGEKLFF; DNA: TGTGCCACCAGCAGGGGTTGGGGGGAAAAACTGTTTTTT
J: TRBJ1-5; size: -; V: TRBV10-3; D: TRBD1; CDR3: CAAQGGAYQPQHF; DNA: TGTGCGGCTCAGGGGGGGGCTTATCAGCCCCAGCATTTT
J: TRBJ2-7; size: -; V: TRBV28; D: TRBD2; CDR3: CASSSPGGEQYF; DNA: TGTGCCAGCAGTTCCCCGGGGGGCGAGCAGTACTTC
J: TRBJ1-2; size: -; V: TRBV24-1; D: -; CDR3: CATSGRGGYGYTF; DNA: TGTGCCACCAGTGGCCGGGGAGGCTATGGCTACACCTTC
J: TRBJ1-6; size: -; V: TRBV5-6; D: -; CDR3: CASSLGWDNSPLHF; DNA: TGTGCCAGCAGCTTGGGGTGGGATAATTCACCCCTCCACTTT